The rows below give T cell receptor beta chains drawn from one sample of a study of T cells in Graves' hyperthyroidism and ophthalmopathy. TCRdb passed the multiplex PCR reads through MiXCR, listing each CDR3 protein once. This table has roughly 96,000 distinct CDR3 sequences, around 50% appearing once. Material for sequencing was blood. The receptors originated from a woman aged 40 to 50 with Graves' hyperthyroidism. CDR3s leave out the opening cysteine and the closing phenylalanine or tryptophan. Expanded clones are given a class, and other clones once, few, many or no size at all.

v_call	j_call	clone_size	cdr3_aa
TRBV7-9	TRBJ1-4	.	ASSGQGSNEKLF
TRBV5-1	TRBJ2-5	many	ASTTYKAGAETQY
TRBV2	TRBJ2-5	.	ASSEAAGGYQETQY
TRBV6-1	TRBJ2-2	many	ASSEANGETGDGELF
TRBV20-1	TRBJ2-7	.	SARDPSSGRAPEQY
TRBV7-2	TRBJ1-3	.	ASSFQGSSNTIY
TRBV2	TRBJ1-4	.	ASSTDREEKLF
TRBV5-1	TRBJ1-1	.	ASSRGTGTEAF
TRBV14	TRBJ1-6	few	ASSQNRDRNSPLH
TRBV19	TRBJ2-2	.	ASTPGRYELF
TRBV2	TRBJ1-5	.	AQTARDQPQH
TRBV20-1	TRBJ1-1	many	SPSTDDTEAF
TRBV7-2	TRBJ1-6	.	ASSLTGTGGERFRRSPLH
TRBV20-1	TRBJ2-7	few	SARDPGQRRSSYEQY
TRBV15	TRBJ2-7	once	GTSRHLSGDGGYEQY
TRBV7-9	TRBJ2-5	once	ASSSTAGTSGATQETQY
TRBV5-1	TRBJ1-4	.	ASRNGQGAEKLF
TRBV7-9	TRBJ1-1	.	ASSASGVNTEAF
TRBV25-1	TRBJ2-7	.	ASRETDCEQY
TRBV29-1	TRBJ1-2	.	SVGTGADGYT
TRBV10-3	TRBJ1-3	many	AISGDRDTIY
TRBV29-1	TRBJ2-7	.	SRDTGPYEQY
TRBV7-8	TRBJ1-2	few	ASSLVAGNT
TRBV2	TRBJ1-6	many	ASSVGRQISQSPLH
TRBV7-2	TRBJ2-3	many	ASSPKPEGSATDTQY
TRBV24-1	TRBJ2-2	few	ASSQGQDTGELF
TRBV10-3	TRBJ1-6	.	AIGSRPGDSPLH
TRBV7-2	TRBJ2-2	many	ASSWERAGELF
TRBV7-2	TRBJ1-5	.	ASSSTSYGQPQH
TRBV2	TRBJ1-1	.	ASSDGTGFTEAF
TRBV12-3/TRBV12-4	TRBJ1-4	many	ASTRLNEKLF
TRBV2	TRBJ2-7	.	ASREQGPYEQY
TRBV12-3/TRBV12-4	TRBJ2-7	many	ASSLGQGRAEQY
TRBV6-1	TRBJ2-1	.	ASRPARTYNERF
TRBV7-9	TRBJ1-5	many	ASSPGWSRGSNQPQH
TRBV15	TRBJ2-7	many	ATSRELAPTYEQY
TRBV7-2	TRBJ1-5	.	ASSSDQGQH
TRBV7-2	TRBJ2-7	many	ASSLALENEQY
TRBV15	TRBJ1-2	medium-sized	ATSTGVMGGGYT
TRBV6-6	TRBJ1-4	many	ASTGPYNEKLF
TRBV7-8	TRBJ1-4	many	ASSFNLDRGTNEKLF
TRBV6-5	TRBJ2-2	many	ASRRVAGELF
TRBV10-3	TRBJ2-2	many	AISQLATNTGELF
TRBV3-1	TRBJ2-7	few	ASSQGFGTGAEQY
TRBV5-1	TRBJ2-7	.	ASSERTGTYEQY
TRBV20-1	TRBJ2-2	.	SARVETSENWGELF
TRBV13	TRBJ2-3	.	ASSLPGGRDTQY
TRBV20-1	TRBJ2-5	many	SAPQPGREETQY